This T cell receptor beta chain came from a study of glioma-infiltrating T cells. This CDR3 region has 10 residues. Looked up from germline, CDR1 is DFQATT and CDR2 is SNEGSKA (reference sequence). The V end lost 7 bases, the J end lost 2 bases, and 5 bases lay between the germline ends. TCR alpha and beta CDR3 regions were amplified from RNA using iRepertoire nested multiplex PCR. TCRdb independently ran MiXCR on the multiplex PCR reads; one entry per CDR3 protein. Of 110,000 or so distinct CDR3 sequences listed, 25% to 30% are singletons. In this sample, this clonotype turned up many times. No antigen is known for it. Study results and caveats: Tissue-blood divergence was below expectation in non-neoplastic patients, above in gliomas.

The J gene is TRBJ2-5, the V gene TRBV20-1; no firm D call. This TCR was sampled from a human donor with low-grade glioma or glioblastoma, undergoing nonglioma brain surgery, or in good health (not recorded which). Sequences were obtained from glioma tissue, nonneoplastic brain tissue, or PBMCs (not recorded which). CDR3 DNA: TGCAGTGGGCAGCAAGAGACCCAGTACTTC. Translation: CSGQQETQYF.